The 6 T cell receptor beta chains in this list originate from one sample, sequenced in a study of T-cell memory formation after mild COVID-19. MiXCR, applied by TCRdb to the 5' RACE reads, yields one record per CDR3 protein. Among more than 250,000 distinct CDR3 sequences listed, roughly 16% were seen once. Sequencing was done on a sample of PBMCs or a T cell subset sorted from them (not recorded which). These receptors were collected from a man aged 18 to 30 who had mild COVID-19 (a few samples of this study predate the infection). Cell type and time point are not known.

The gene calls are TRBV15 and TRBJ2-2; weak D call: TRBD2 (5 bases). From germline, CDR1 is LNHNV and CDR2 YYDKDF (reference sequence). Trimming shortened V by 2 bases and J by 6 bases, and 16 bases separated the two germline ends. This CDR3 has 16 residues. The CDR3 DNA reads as TGTGCCACCAGCAGACCGGACTTGGCGAGCGCCGGGGAGCTGTTTTTT. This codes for CATSRPDLASAGELFF.

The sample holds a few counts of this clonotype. The CDR3 sequence: CASARREGTDTQYF. Here the CDR3 DNA reads TGTGCCAGCGCCAGACGGGAGGGGACAGATACGCAGTATTTT. The gene calls are TRBV27 and TRBJ2-3, with 8 bases aligning to TRBD2. CDR1 is MNHEY, CDR2 SMNVEV, per germline (reference sequence). This CDR3 comprises 14 residues. J was trimmed by 3 bases and V by 8 bases; bases with no gene match: 7.

CDR3 sequence reads: CSASGAFPGLKETQYF. In DNA, the CDR3 is TGCAGTGCTAGTGGGGCCTTCCCGGGACTAAAAGAGACCCAGTACTTC. The chain is built from TRBV20-1 and TRBJ2-5; 7 bases agree with TRBD2. CDR1 and CDR2 from the germline V gene are DFQATT and SNEGSKA (reference sequence). The V and J ends lost 3 bases and 3 bases, in that order; junction bases with no gene match: 13. CDR3 length: 16 amino acids.

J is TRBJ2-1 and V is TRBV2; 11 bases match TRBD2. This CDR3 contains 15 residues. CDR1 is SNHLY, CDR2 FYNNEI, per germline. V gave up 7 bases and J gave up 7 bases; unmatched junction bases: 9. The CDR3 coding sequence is TGTGCCAGCAACTACCCTAGCGGGGGGAAAAATGAGCAGTTCTTC. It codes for CASNYPSGGKNEQFF.

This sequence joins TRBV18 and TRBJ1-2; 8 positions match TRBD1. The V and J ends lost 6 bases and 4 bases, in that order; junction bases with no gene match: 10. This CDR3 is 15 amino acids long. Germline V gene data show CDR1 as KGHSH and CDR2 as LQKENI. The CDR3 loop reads CASSRGTGPGYGYTF. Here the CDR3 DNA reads TGTGCCAGCTCCCGGGGGACAGGCCCAGGCTATGGCTACACCTTC.

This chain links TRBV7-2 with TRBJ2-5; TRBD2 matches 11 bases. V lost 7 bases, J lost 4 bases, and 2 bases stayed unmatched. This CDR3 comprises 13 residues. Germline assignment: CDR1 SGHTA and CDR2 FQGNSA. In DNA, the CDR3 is TGTGCCAGCAAACTAGCGGGGGCAGAGACCCAGTACTTC. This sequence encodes CASKLAGAETQYF.